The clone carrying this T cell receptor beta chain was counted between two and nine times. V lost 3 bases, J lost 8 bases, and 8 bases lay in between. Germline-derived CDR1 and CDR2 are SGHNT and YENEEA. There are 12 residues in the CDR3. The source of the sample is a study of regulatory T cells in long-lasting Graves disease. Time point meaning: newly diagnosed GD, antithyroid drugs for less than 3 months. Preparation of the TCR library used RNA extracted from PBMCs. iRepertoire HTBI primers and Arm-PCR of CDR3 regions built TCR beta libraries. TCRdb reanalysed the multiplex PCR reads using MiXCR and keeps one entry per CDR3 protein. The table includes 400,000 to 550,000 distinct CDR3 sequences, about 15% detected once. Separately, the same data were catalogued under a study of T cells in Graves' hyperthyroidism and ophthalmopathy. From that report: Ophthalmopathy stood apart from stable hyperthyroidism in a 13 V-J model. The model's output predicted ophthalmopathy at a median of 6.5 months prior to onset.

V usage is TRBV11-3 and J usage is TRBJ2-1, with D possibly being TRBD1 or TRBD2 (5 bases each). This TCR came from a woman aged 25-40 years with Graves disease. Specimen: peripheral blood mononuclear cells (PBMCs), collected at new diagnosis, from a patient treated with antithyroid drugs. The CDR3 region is CASSFGGYEQFF. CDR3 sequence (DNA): TGTGCCAGCAGCTTTGGGGGATATGAGCAGTTCTTC.